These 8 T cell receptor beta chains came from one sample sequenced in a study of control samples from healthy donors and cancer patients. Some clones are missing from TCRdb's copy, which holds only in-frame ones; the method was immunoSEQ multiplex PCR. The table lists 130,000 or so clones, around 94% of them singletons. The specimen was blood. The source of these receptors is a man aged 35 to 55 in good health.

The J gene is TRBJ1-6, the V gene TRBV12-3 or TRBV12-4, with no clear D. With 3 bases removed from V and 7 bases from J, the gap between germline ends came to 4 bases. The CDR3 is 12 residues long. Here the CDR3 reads CASSLNNSPLHF. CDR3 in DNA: TGTGCCAGCAGTTTGAACAATTCACCCCTCCACTTT.

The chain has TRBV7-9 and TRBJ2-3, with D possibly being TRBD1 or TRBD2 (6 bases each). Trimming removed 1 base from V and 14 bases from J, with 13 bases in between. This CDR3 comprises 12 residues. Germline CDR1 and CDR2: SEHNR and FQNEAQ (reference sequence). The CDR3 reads CASSLEGGAGYF. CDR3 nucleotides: TGTGCCAGCAGCTTAGAGGGGGGCGCCGGGTATTTT.

The CDR3 sequence: CASSQDHREIYEQFF. As DNA, the CDR3 is TGCGCCAGCAGCCAAGATCATAGGGAGATCTATGAGCAGTTCTTC. This chain joins TRBV4-1 and TRBJ2-1; D might be TRBD2 (5 bases). The V gene lost 0 bases and the J gene lost 8 bases, with 14 bases spanning the gap. CDR1 MGHRA and CDR2 YSYEKL come from the germline V gene. The CDR3 loop spans 15 amino acids.

The CDR3 loop is CASSGETQYF. CDR3 nucleotides: TGTGCCAGCTCTGGGGAGACCCAGTACTTC. The genes are TRBV6-5 and TRBJ2-5; D gene ambiguous. The V gene's germline CDR1 is MNHEY and CDR2 SVGAGI. Trimming took off 8 bases at V and 5 bases at J, with 6 bases between the two ends. This CDR3 is 10 amino acids long.

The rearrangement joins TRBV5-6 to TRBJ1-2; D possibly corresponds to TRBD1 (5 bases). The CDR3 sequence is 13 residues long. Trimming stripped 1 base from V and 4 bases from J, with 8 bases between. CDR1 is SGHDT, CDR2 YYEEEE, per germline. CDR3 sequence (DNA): TGTGCCAGCAGCTTGCAGGGTACCTATGGCTACACCTTC. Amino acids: CASSLQGTYGYTF.

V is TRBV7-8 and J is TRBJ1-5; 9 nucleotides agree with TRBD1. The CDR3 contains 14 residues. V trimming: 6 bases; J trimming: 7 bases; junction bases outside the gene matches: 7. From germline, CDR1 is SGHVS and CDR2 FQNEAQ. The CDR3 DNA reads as TGTGCCAGCAGTAAGGACAGGGGTGGACAGCCCCAGCATTTT. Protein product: CASSKDRGGQPQHF.

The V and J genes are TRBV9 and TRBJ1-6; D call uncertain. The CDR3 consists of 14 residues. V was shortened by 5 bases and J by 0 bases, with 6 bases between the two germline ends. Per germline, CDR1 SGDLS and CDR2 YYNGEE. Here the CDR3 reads CASREDSYNSPLHF. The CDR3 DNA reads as TGTGCCAGCAGGGAGGACTCCTATAATTCACCCCTCCACTTT.

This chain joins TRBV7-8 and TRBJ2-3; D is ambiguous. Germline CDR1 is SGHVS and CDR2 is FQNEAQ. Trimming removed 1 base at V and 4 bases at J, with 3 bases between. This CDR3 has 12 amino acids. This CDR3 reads CASSLGADTQYF. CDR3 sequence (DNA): TGTGCCAGCAGCTTAGGCGCAGATACGCAGTATTTT.